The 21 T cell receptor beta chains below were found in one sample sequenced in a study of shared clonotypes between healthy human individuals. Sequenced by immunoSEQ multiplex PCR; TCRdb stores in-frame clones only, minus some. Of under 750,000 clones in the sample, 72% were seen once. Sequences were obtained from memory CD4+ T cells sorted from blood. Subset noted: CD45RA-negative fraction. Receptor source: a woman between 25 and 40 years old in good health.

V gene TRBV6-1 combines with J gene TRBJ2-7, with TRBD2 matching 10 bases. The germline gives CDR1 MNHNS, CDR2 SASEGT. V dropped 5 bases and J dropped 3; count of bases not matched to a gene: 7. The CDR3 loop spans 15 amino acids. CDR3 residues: CASSLIAGGYYEQYF. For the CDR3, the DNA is TGTGCCAGCAGTTTAATAGCGGGAGGATACTACGAGCAGTACTTC.

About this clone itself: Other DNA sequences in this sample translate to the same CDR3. CDR3 region: CASRPRQGYQPQHF. The CDR3, as DNA: TGTGCCAGCAGACCTCGGCAGGGATATCAGCCCCAGCATTTT. The genes are TRBV6-5 and TRBJ1-5; D perhaps matches TRBD1 (5 bases). The length of the CDR3 is 14 residues. V was pared by 6 bases and J by 5 bases, with 14 bases between. Germline CDR1 is MNHEY and CDR2 is SVGAGI.

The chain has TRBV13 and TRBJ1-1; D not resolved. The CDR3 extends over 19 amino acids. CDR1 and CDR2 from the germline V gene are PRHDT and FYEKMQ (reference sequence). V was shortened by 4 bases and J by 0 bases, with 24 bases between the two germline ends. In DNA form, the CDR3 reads TGTGCCAGCAGCTACCTCAAGGCTCCGACGGGAGGTGTGAACACTGAAGCTTTCTTT. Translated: CASSYLKAPTGGVNTEAFF.

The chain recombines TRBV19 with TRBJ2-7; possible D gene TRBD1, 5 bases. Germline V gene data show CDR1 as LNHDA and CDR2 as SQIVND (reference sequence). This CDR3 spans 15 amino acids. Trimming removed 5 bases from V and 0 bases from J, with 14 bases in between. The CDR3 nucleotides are TGTGCCAGTAGTGCATCAAATCAGGGCTCCTACGAGCAGTACTTC. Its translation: CASSASNQGSYEQYF.

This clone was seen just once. For the CDR3, the DNA is TGTGCCAGCAGTTTACCCCAGGCAGGGGTAGAGACCCAGTACTTC. Amino acid sequence: CASSLPQAGVETQYF. The V and J genes are TRBV28 and TRBJ2-5, with D possibly matching TRBD1 (6 bases). V shed 2 bases and J shed 4 bases, with 14 bases lying between them. The germline CDR1 and CDR2 sequences are MDHEN and SYDVKM. The length of the CDR3 is 15 residues.

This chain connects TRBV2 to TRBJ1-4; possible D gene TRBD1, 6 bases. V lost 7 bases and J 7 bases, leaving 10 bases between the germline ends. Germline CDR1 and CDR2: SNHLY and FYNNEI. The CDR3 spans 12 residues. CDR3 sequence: CASKGGGEKLFF. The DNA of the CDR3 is TGTGCCAGCAAGGGGGGCGGTGAAAAACTGTTTTTT.

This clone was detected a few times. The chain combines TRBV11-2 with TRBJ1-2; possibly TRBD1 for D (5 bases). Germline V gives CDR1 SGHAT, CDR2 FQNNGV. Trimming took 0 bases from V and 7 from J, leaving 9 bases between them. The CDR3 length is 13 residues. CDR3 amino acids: CASSLEGVGGYTF. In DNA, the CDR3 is TGTGCCAGCAGCTTAGAGGGGGTCGGTGGCTACACCTTC.

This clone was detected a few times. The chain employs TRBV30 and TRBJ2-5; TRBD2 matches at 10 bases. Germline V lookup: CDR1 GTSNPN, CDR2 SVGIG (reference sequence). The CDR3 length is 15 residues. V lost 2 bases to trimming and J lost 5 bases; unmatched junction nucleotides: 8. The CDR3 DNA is TGTGCCTGGAGTTCCCGCCTAGCGGGAGTGGAGACCCAGTACTTC. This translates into CAWSSRLAGVETQYF.

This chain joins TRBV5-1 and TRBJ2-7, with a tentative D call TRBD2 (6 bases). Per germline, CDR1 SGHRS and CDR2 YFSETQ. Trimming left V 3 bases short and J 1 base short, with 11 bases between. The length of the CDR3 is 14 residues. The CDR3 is CASSYLGGSYEQYF. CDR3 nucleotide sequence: TGCGCCAGCAGCTACTTGGGGGGATCCTACGAGCAGTACTTC.

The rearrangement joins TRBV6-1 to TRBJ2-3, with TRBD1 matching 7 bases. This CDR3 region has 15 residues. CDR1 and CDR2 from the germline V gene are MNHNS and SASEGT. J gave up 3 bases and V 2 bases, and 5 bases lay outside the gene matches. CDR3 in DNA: TGTGCCAGCAGTGAACAACAGGGGCTAACAGATACGCAGTATTTT. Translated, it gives CASSEQQGLTDTQYF.

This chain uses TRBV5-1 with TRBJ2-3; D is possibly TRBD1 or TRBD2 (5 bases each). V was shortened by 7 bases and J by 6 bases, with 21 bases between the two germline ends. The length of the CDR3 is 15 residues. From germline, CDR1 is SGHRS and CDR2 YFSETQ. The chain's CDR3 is CASGSGTLAVDTQYF. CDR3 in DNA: TGCGCCAGCGGCTCCGGGACCCTCGCGGTCGATACGCAGTATTTT.

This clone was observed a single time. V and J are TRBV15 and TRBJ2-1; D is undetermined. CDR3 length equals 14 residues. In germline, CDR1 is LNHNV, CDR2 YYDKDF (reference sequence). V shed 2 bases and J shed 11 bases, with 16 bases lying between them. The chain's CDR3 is CATSRTQDDPKQFF. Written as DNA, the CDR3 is TGTGCCACCAGCAGAACGCAGGACGACCCCAAGCAGTTCTTC.

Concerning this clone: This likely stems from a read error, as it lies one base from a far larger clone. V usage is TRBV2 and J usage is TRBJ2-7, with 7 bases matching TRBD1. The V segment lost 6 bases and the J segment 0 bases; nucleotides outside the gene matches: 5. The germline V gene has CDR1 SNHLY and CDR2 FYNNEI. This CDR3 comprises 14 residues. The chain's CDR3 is CASRDGTASYEQYF. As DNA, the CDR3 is TGTGCCAGCAGGGACGGGACAGCCTCCTACGAGCAGTACTTC.

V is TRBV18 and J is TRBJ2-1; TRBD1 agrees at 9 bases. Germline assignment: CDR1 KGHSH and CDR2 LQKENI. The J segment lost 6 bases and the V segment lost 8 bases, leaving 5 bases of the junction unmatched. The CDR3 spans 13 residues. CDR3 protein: CASTGQGGNEQFF. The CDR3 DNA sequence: TGTGCCAGCACGGGACAGGGTGGCAATGAGCAGTTCTTC.

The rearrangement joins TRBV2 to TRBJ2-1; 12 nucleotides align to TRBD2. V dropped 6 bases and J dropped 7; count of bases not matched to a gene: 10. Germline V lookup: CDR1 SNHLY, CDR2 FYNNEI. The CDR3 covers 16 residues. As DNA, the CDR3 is TGTGCCAGCAGACTTAGACTAGCGGGAGACAGGAATGAGCAGTTCTTC. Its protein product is CASRLRLAGDRNEQFF.

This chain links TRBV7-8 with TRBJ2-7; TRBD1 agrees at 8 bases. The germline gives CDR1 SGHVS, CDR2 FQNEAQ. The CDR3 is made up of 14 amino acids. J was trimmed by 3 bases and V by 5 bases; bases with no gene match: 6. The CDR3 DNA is TGTGCCAGCAGCCCGGGGACAGGAGGCTACGAGCAGTACTTC. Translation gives CASSPGTGGYEQYF.

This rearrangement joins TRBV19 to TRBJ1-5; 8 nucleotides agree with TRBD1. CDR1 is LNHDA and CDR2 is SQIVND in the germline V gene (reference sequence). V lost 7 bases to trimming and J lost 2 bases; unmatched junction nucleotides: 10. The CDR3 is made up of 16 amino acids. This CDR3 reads CASTTRLTGGNQPQHF. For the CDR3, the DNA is TGTGCCAGTACCACACGCCTGACAGGGGGCAATCAGCCCCAGCATTTT.

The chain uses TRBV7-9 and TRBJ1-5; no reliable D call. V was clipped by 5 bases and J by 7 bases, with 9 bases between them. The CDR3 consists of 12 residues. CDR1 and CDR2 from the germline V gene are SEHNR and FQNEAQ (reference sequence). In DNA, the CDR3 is TGTGCCAGCAGCGGGGAAAAGCAGCCCCAGCATTTT. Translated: CASSGEKQPQHF. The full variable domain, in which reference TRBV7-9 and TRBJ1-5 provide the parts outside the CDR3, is DTGVSQNPRHKITKRGQNVTFRCDPISEHNRLYWYRQTLGQGPEFLTYFQNEAQLEKSRLLSDRFSAERPKGSFSTLEIQRTEQGDSAMYLCASSGEKQPQHFGDGTRLSIL.

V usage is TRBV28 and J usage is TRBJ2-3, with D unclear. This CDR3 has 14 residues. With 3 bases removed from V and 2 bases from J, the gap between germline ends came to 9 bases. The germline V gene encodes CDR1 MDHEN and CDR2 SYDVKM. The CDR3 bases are TGTGCCAGCAGTTTGGTGGCCCACACAGATACGCAGTATTTT. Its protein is CASSLVAHTDTQYF.

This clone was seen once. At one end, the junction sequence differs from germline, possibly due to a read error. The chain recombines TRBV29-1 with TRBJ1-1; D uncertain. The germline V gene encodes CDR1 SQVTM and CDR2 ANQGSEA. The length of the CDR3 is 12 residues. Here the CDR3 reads CSSRSSNAEAFF. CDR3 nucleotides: TGCAGCTCTCGGTCCTCGAACGCTGAAGCTTTCTTT.

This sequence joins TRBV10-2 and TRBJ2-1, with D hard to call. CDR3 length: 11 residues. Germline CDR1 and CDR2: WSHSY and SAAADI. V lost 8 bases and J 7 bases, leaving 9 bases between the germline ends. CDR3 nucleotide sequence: TGCGCCAGCCAAAAGACGAATGAGCAGTTCTTC. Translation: CASQKTNEQFF.